These 6 T cell receptor beta chains originate from one sample sequenced in a study of regulatory T cells in long-lasting Graves disease. Time point noted: newly diagnosed GD, antithyroid drugs for less than 3 months. There was RNA extracted from PBMCs, and the TCR library was made from it. Researchers made TCR beta libraries by using iRepertoire HTBI primers and running Arm-PCR on CDR3 regions. Each CDR3 protein gets one entry after TCRdb re-called the multiplex PCR reads with MiXCR. The table includes approximately 480,000 distinct CDR3 sequences, about 17% detected once. Separately, the same data were catalogued under a study of T cells in Graves' hyperthyroidism and ophthalmopathy.

Material: peripheral blood mononuclear cells (PBMCs), obtained at new diagnosis, from a patient treated with antithyroid drugs. The receptors derive from a man in his forties or fifties with Graves disease.

The chain recombines TRBV7-9 with TRBJ2-5; no definite D call. Germline loops: CDR1 SEHNR, CDR2 FQNEAQ (reference sequence). This CDR3 is built from 13 residues. V was clipped by 5 bases and J by 3 bases, with 10 bases between them. For the CDR3, the DNA is TGTGCCAGCAGCCCGCAACAGAAAGAGACCCAGTACTTC. Its translation: CASSPQQKETQYF.

This clonotype was found a few times. This rearrangement joins TRBV20-1 to TRBJ1-1; D is ambiguous. CDR1 and CDR2 from the germline V gene are DFQATT and SNEGSKA (reference sequence). The CDR3 spans 15 residues. The V end was cut by 6 bases, the J end by 1 base, with 18 bases between. The CDR3 region is CSAPRPRHPNTEAFF. In DNA, the CDR3 is TGCAGTGCGCCTCGCCCCCGACATCCGAACACTGAAGCTTTCTTT.

Turning to this clonotype: Possible read error: a much larger clone is one base away. Without the conserved terminal phenylalanine or tryptophan, this CDR3 likely stems from a read error. V and J are TRBV2 and TRBJ1-1; TRBD1 matches at 7 bases. Germline CDR1 reads SNHLY; CDR2 reads FYNNEI. This CDR3 has 12 amino acids. The J segment lost 6 bases and the V segment lost 10 bases, leaving 8 bases of the junction unmatched. CDR3 region: CATQGNRAEAFS. The CDR3 DNA reads TGTGCCACACAGGGGAATAGGGCTGAAGCTTTCTCT.

This clonotype was counted between two and nine times. The rearrangement joins TRBV28 to TRBJ2-2, with TRBD2 matching over 7 bases. Germline lookup yields CDR1 MDHEN and CDR2 SYDVKM. V lost 7 bases and J lost 4; bases outside the gene matches: 9. The CDR3 is 15 residues long. The CDR3 is CASTQAGGSTGELFF. CDR3 DNA: TGTGCCAGCACTCAAGCGGGCGGGAGCACCGGGGAGCTGTTTTTT. The whole variable domain, filled in from reference TRBV28 and TRBJ2-2, reads DVKVTQSSRYLVKRTGEKVFLECVQDMDHENMFWYRQDPGLGLRLIYFSYDVKMKEKGDIPEGYSVSREKKERFSLILESASTNQTSMYLCASTQAGGSTGELFFGEGSRLTVL.

A word on this clonotype: Because it lacks the conserved phenylalanine or tryptophan at the end, this CDR3 is likely a read error. The chain combines TRBV6-1 with TRBJ2-7; 10 bases match TRBD2. The CDR3 covers 13 residues. Germline CDR1 is MNHNS and CDR2 is SASEGT. J was trimmed by 3 bases and V by 5 bases; bases with no gene match: 1. CDR3 sequence reads: CASSLAGVYEQYS. The CDR3 DNA reads as TGTGCCAGCAGTCTAGCGGGAGTCTACGAGCAGTACTCC.

This clonotype has at least ten counts. CDR3 sequence (DNA): TGCGCCAGCAGCTTGGAGGGTGCGGGGGGACTTTCACCCCTCCACTTT. Translating gives CASSLEGAGGLSPLHF. The rearrangement joins TRBV5-1 to TRBJ1-6, with D maybe TRBD1 (5 bases). The CDR3 is 16 amino acids. From germline, CDR1 is SGHRS and CDR2 YFSETQ. Deletions cut 0 bases from V and 9 bases from J, with 16 bases between.